The 21 T cell receptor beta chains below come from one sample, sequenced in a study of shared clonotypes between healthy human individuals. The assay was immunoSEQ multiplex PCR, and TCRdb's table has in-frame clones only and misses some. Of some 1.5 million clones listed, more than 95% are singletons. The sample comprised naive CD4+ T cells sorted from blood. The subset denotes: CD45RA+ positively selected. The receptors were sampled from a man aged 25-45 years in good health.

The chain combines TRBV10-2 with TRBJ2-7; D gene ambiguous. The length of the CDR3 is 15 residues. Germline CDR1 reads WSHSY; CDR2 reads SAAADI. V lost 4 bases and J 5 bases, leaving 18 bases between the germline ends. The CDR3 here is CASSGSGLLENEQYF. Here the CDR3 DNA reads TGCGCCAGCAGTGGGTCTGGCCTCCTGGAAAACGAGCAGTACTTC.

The chain uses TRBV29-1 and TRBJ2-7, with 10 nucleotides matching TRBD2. The CDR3 length is 15 residues. Germline V lookup: CDR1 SQVTM, CDR2 ANQGSEA. V gave up 3 bases and J gave up 2 bases; unmatched junction bases: 7. The CDR3 spells CSVEYRLAGAYEQYF. Written as DNA, the CDR3 is TGCAGCGTTGAGTATCGGCTAGCGGGAGCCTACGAGCAGTACTTC.

The chain has TRBV6-5 and TRBJ1-1; no reliable D call. V shed 2 bases and J shed 5 bases, with 9 bases lying between them. The CDR3 has 13 residues. CDR1 is MNHEY, CDR2 SVGAGI, per germline. CDR3 in amino acids: CASSYGMDTEAFF. CDR3 sequence (DNA): TGTGCCAGCAGTTACGGGATGGATACTGAAGCTTTCTTT.

The chain uses TRBV5-4 and TRBJ2-5, with a weak D call TRBD1 (6 bases). Trimming stripped 1 base from V and 5 bases from J, with 15 bases between. Germline CDR1 is SGHNT and CDR2 is YYREEE (reference sequence). This CDR3 has 15 residues. DNA of the CDR3: TGTGCCAGCAGCTTGCCCCAGGCAGGGGACGAGACCCAGTACTTC. It codes for CASSLPQAGDETQYF.

J is TRBJ1-2 and V is TRBV7-2; a weak D match, TRBD1 (6 bases). The germline V and J ends were trimmed by 3 bases and 8 bases, with 13 bases remaining between them. The CDR3 has 13 amino acids. Per the germline V gene, CDR1 is SGHTA and CDR2 is FQGNSA. This CDR3 is CASSFAGARGYTF. CDR3 nucleotides: TGTGCCAGCAGCTTTGCAGGGGCAAGGGGCTACACCTTC.

This chain connects TRBV9 to TRBJ2-7; possible D gene TRBD1, 6 bases. Trimming cost V 4 bases and J 7 bases, with 24 bases left between them. CDR3 length: 16 amino acids. Germline V CDR1 and CDR2: SGDLS, YYNGEE. DNA for the CDR3: TGTGCCAGCAGCCCCCCGGGTCAGGGGTGGATGCGAGAGCAGTACTTC. This encodes CASSPPGQGWMREQYF.

This chain links TRBV5-4 with TRBJ2-2; D not resolved. This CDR3 contains 15 residues. The germline gives CDR1 SGHNT, CDR2 YYREEE (reference sequence). Trimming stripped 0 bases from V and 6 bases from J, with 12 bases between. CDR3 residues: CASSLVGPTSGELFF. The CDR3 coding sequence is TGTGCCAGCAGCTTGGTAGGGCCTACATCCGGGGAGCTGTTTTTT.

V usage is TRBV19 and J usage is TRBJ2-1; D perhaps matches TRBD2 (6 bases). The V end lost 3 bases, the J end lost 0 bases, and 9 bases lay between the germline ends. The CDR3 runs 15 residues. Germline loops: CDR1 LNHDA, CDR2 SQIVND (reference sequence). The CDR3 sequence is CASSMEGYSYNEQFF. Written as DNA, the CDR3 is TGTGCCAGTAGTATGGAGGGGTACTCCTACAATGAGCAGTTCTTC.

The chain employs TRBV28 and TRBJ2-5, with D perhaps TRBD2 (6 bases). V lost 7 bases, J lost 2 bases, and 17 bases lay in between. Germline V gene sequence: CDR1 MDHEN, CDR2 SYDVKM. This CDR3 is 15 amino acids long. The CDR3 coding sequence is TGTGCCAGCACAACGCCGGGGCTAGCGCAAGAGACCCAGTACTTC. Translation: CASTTPGLAQETQYF.

The rearrangement uses TRBV28 and TRBJ1-2; 9 positions match TRBD1. The V and J ends lost 5 bases and 0 bases, in that order; junction bases with no gene match: 16. Germline V gene data show CDR1 as MDHEN and CDR2 as SYDVKM. This CDR3 region has 19 residues. The chain's CDR3 is CASSVTIGGQGTANYGYTF. The DNA for the CDR3 is TGTGCCAGCAGTGTGACGATTGGGGGACAGGGTACAGCTAACTATGGCTACACCTTC.

The V and J genes are TRBV5-8 and TRBJ2-3; 8 nucleotides agree with TRBD2. CDR1 and CDR2 from the germline V gene are SGHTS and YDEGEE. Trimming removed 0 bases from V and 2 bases from J; junction bases left unmatched: 8. This CDR3 comprises 17 residues. Here the CDR3 reads CASSLAVLADTTDTQYF. The CDR3 nucleotides read TGTGCCAGCAGCTTGGCCGTACTAGCGGACACCACAGATACGCAGTATTTT. The entire variable domain, with the rest obtained from reference TRBV5-8 and TRBJ2-3, is as follows: EAGVTQSPTHLIKTRGQQATLRCSPISGHTSVYWYQQALGLGLQFLLWYDEGEERNRGNFPPRFSGRQFPNYSSELNVNALELEDSALYLCASSLAVLADTTDTQYFGPGTRLTVL.

V usage is TRBV4-1 and J usage is TRBJ1-5; maybe TRBD1 (5 bases). V was cut by 1 base and J by 11 bases, with 12 bases left in between. Per the germline V gene, CDR1 is MGHRA and CDR2 is YSYEKL. The CDR3 totals 13 residues. The CDR3: CASSQGPQGAQHF. The CDR3 DNA sequence: TGCGCCAGCAGCCAAGGGCCTCAAGGGGCCCAGCATTTT.

The chain links TRBV7-6 to TRBJ2-3, with TRBD2 matching 10 bases. CDR3 length: 16 residues. V lost 4 bases, J lost 4 bases, and 8 bases stayed unmatched. From germline, CDR1 is SGHVS and CDR2 FNYEAQ. CDR3 in amino acids: CASSSEGTSEADTQYF. CDR3 DNA: TGTGCCAGCAGCTCTGAGGGGACTAGCGAGGCAGATACGCAGTATTTT.

The V and J genes are TRBV29-1 and TRBJ2-3; 11 bases fit TRBD1. This CDR3 has 15 residues. J lost 0 bases, V lost 5 bases, and 4 bases had no gene match. Germline-derived CDR1 and CDR2 are SQVTM and ANQGSEA. The CDR3 protein is CSVSGQGDSTDTQYF. The CDR3 DNA sequence: TGCAGCGTTTCGGGACAGGGGGATAGCACAGATACGCAGTATTTT.

This chain joins TRBV10-3 and TRBJ2-6; 7 bases are a match to TRBD1. Germline trimming cut 6 bases from V and 4 bases from J; bases unmatched to any gene: 6. The CDR3 loop spans 15 amino acids. Germline V CDR1 and CDR2: ENHRY, SYGVKD. CDR3 protein: CAIRATGVGANVLTF. The CDR3 DNA reads as TGTGCCATCAGAGCAACAGGGGTCGGGGCCAACGTCCTGACTTTC.

The rearrangement uses TRBV25-1 and TRBJ2-1; D gene unclear. This CDR3 comprises 11 residues. The germline V and J ends were trimmed by 2 bases and 10 bases, with 6 bases remaining between them. Germline lookup yields CDR1 MGHDK and CDR2 SYGVNS. The CDR3 loop is CASSEPGEQFF. The CDR3 nucleotides read TGTGCCAGCAGTGAACCTGGGGAGCAGTTCTTC. Full variable domain (remainder filled in from reference TRBV25-1 and TRBJ2-1): EADIYQTPRYLVIGTGKKITLECSQTMGHDKMYWYQQDPGMELHLIHYSYGVNSTEKGDLSSESTVSRIRTEHFPLTLESARPSHTSQYLCASSEPGEQFFGPGTRLTVL.

The chain employs TRBV6-5 and TRBJ2-7, with D possibly being TRBD1 (5 bases). The CDR3 is 14 residues long. Germline loops: CDR1 MNHEY, CDR2 SVGAGI. Trimming cost V 4 bases and J 0 bases, with 10 bases left between them. CDR3 protein: CASSSRQSSYEQYF. The DNA of the CDR3 is TGTGCCAGCAGTTCTAGACAGAGCTCCTACGAGCAGTACTTC.

The chain recombines TRBV29-1 with TRBJ2-4, with D unresolved. Germline values: CDR1 SQVTM, CDR2 ANQGSEA. The CDR3 length is 16 residues. V lost 4 bases and J lost 2, with 18 bases in between. The CDR3 DNA sequence: TGCAGCGTTGTGCGACAAACCAATAAATCCAAAAACATTCAGTACTTC. It yields the protein CSVVRQTNKSKNIQYF. Combining the CDR3 with reference TRBV29-1 and TRBJ2-4 gives the whole variable domain SAVISQKPSRDICQRGTSLTIQCQVDSQVTMMFWYRQQPGQSLTLIATANQGSEATYESGFVIDKFPISRPNLTFSTLTVSNMSPEDSSIYLCSVVRQTNKSKNIQYFGAGTRLSVL.

The rearrangement joins TRBV27 to TRBJ2-7; D is uncertain. V was cut by 6 bases and J by 6 bases, with 18 bases left in between. Germline V gene lookup returns CDR1 MNHEY and CDR2 SMNVEV (reference sequence). CDR3 length: 14 amino acids. CDR3 bases: TGTGCCAGCAGGGTAGACGGCAGTTATAGCGAGCAGTACTTC. This encodes CASRVDGSYSEQYF.

This chain uses TRBV4-2 with TRBJ2-3; D call uncertain. V was clipped by 1 base and J by 3 bases, with 5 bases between them. CDR3 size: 13 residues. The V gene's germline CDR1 is LGHNA and CDR2 YNFKEQ. The CDR3 DNA sequence: TGTGCCAGCAGCCAAGGTGTTACAGATACGCAGTATTTT. Amino acids: CASSQGVTDTQYF.

V and J are TRBV6-5 and TRBJ1-1; D possibly corresponds to TRBD1 (6 bases). V was shortened by 6 bases and J by 1 base, with 12 bases between the two germline ends. The CDR3 loop spans 14 amino acids. Germline lookup yields CDR1 MNHEY and CDR2 SVGAGI. CDR3 in DNA: TGTGCCAGCAGAAGAGGACAGCGGAACACTGAAGCTTTCTTT. Residues: CASRRGQRNTEAFF.